This TCR beta chain was identified in a study of beta chain features in type 1 diabetes. All of the isolated RNA was reverse transcribed, so expressed TCRB transcripts were sequenced. The repertoire was sequenced with immunoSEQ multiplex PCR; TCRdb's copy has only in-frame clones and lacks some. This table has 350,000 or so clones, less than 20% appearing once. This clone came up a few times. This CDR3 region has 14 residues. Germline V gene data show CDR1 as SEHNR and CDR2 as FQNEAQ (reference sequence). V lost 2 bases to trimming and J lost 4 bases; unmatched junction nucleotides: 3. The rearrangement uses TRBV7-9 and TRBJ2-7; TRBD2 matches at 9 bases. Sequencing was carried out using naive CD4+ T cells from blood. This clonotype was obtained from a woman between 18 and 29 years old in good health. The CDR3 reads CASSLLAGPYEQYF. The CDR3 DNA sequence: TGTGCCAGCAGCTTACTAGCGGGACCTTACGAGCAGTACTTC.